The 8 T cell receptor beta chains below all came from one sample that was sequenced in a study of cytomegalovirus exposure and HLA in healthy donors. The PCR made use of 60 Vbeta and 13 Jbeta primers. Generated by immunoSEQ multiplex PCR, the TCRdb table keeps only in-frame clones and is missing some. The sample includes fewer than 200,000 clones, approximately 71% of them seen just once. The sample comprised PBMCs. These receptors were taken from a man between 50 and 59 years old in good health and CMV-seronegative.

V gene TRBV6-4 combines with J gene TRBJ2-1; D remains ambiguous. Germline V gives CDR1 MRHNA, CDR2 SNTAGT. The ends were cut back, 0 bases at V and 7 bases at J, with 7 bases in the middle. The CDR3 consists of 13 residues. CDR3 DNA sequence: TGTGCCAGCAGTGACTCGGGCAGTAATGAGCAGTTCTTC. It codes for CASSDSGSNEQFF.

This clone was seen a handful of times. The V call is TRBV6-4, the J call TRBJ1-1, with a tentative D call TRBD1 (6 bases). Germline CDR1 is MRHNA and CDR2 is SNTAGT. The V end lost 6 bases, the J end lost 0 bases, and 17 bases lay between the germline ends. The CDR3 consists of 16 residues. The DNA of the CDR3 is TGTGCCAGCAGGAGGGCGGGGGGCGATTTGAACACTGAAGCTTTCTTT. It codes for CASRRAGGDLNTEAFF.

The chain combines TRBV7-2 with TRBJ2-2, with D possibly matching TRBD2 (5 bases). The germline V gene encodes CDR1 SGHTA and CDR2 FQGNSA. The V gene lost 3 bases and the J gene lost 2 bases, with 10 bases spanning the gap. This CDR3 is built from 15 residues. As DNA, the CDR3 is TGTGCCAGCAGCTTTAGCGCAGGAAACACCGGGGAGCTGTTTTTT. Encoded protein: CASSFSAGNTGELFF.

V and J are TRBV5-4 and TRBJ1-4; 9 bases line up with TRBD1. The CDR3 has 15 residues. J lost 7 bases, V lost 4 bases, and 8 bases had no gene match. Germline CDR1 and CDR2: SGHNT and YYREEE (reference sequence). The CDR3 loop reads CASSPTGGVGEKLFF. For the CDR3, the DNA is TGTGCCAGCAGCCCGACAGGGGGGGTTGGTGAAAAACTGTTTTTT.

The chain combines TRBV7-2 with TRBJ1-2; 7 nucleotides align to TRBD1. V dropped 4 bases and J dropped 2; count of bases not matched to a gene: 1. CDR1 and CDR2 from the germline V gene are SGHTA and FQGNSA. The CDR3 length is 13 residues. The CDR3 DNA reads TGTGCCAGCAGCTCGGGACAGAACTATGGCTACACCTTC. Encoded protein: CASSSGQNYGYTF. Based on the CDR3 plus reference TRBV7-2 and TRBJ1-2, the full variable domain is GAGVSQSPSNKVTEKGKDVELRCDPISGHTALYWYRQSLGQGLEFLIYFQGNSAPDKSGLPSDRFSAERTGGSVSTLTIQRTQQEDSAVYLCASSSGQNYGYTFGSGTRLTVV.

J is TRBJ1-2 and V is TRBV28, with TRBD1 matching over 7 bases. V dropped 6 bases and J dropped 0; count of bases not matched to a gene: 7. Germline values: CDR1 MDHEN, CDR2 SYDVKM. The CDR3 length is 15 residues. CDR3 sequence: CASRFSQGANYGYTF. CDR3 nucleotides: TGTGCCAGCAGATTTTCGCAGGGGGCTAACTATGGCTACACCTTC.

This rearrangement joins TRBV7-9 to TRBJ1-2; TRBD1 aligns across 9 bases. From germline, CDR1 is SEHNR and CDR2 FQNEAQ (reference sequence). This CDR3 is 14 amino acids long. V shed 4 bases, J shed 2 bases, and the junction held 2 bases outside the gene matches. The CDR3 nucleotides are TGTGCCAGCAGCTATGGGACAGGGAACTATGGCTACACCTTC. Translated: CASSYGTGNYGYTF.

This CDR3 is CASSTGVGTEAFF. The CDR3 coding sequence is TGTGCCAGCAGTACAGGGGTGGGCACTGAAGCTTTCTTT. The rearrangement links TRBV6-5 to TRBJ1-1, with 7 bases aligning to TRBD1. V shed 5 bases and J 4 bases; nucleotides not matched to a gene: 4. This CDR3 is 13 amino acids long. Germline CDR1 reads MNHEY; CDR2 reads SVGAGI.